Listed below are T cell receptor beta chains from one sample, sequenced in a study of control samples from healthy donors and cancer patients. Assay used: immunoSEQ multiplex PCR; TCRdb lists only in-frame clones, some missing. The sample yields fewer than 130,000 clones, 70% to 90% seen once. The sequencing input was PBMCs. These receptors came from a woman aged 60-70 years with lung cancer. Each CDR3 is given with its conserved first and last residue. D genes are given only for firm matches. Only some rows state a clone size, as once, few, many or a class for expanded clones.

NA	TRBV5-6	once	TRBJ2-6	TGTGCCAGCAGCTTGGTTAGGTTCTCTGGGGCCAACGTCCTGACTTTC	CASSLVRFSGANVLTF
TRBD1	TRBV9	NA	TRBJ1-5	TGTGCCAGCAGTCGGACAGGGGATAGCAATCAGCCCCAGCATTTT	CASSRTGDSNQPQHF
NA	TRBV4-3	NA	TRBJ1-2	TGCGCCAGCGGGAAGGACAGCAACTATGGCTACACCTTC	CASGKDSNYGYTF
NA	TRBV18	NA	TRBJ2-2	TGTGCCAGCTCGGGACAGAGCGGGGACACCGGGGAGCTGTTTTTT	CASSGQSGDTGELFF
TRBD1	TRBV24-1	NA	TRBJ2-1	TGTGCCACCAGTGACTCACAGGGGGCCTACAATGAGCAGTTCTTC	CATSDSQGAYNEQFF
NA	TRBV7-2	NA	TRBJ1-5	TGTGCCAGCAGCTCTCAGTCCCCGGGTATCAATCAGCCCCAGCATTTT	CASSSQSPGINQPQHF
TRBD1	TRBV5-1	NA	TRBJ1-1	TGCGCCAGCAGCTTATCCGGGACAGGGCCTATGAACACTGAAGCTTTCTTT	CASSLSGTGPMNTEAFF
TRBD1	TRBV10-3	NA	TRBJ1-1	TGTGCCATCAGTGATTGGGACAGCTGGAACACTGAAGCTTTCTTT	CAISDWDSWNTEAFF
NA	TRBV7-9	once	TRBJ1-3	TGTGCCAGCAGCAAAGACCAGGGAACCGGAAACACCATATATTTT	CASSKDQGTGNTIYF
TRBD2	TRBV5-1	NA	TRBJ2-5	TGCGCCAGCAGCTTGCCCAGACTAGCGGGAGGACAAGAGACCCAGTACTTC	CASSLPRLAGGQETQYF
TRBD1	TRBV15	NA	TRBJ1-2	TGTGCCACCAGCAGAGATAGGACAGGCTATGGCTACACCTTC	CATSRDRTGYGYTF
NA	TRBV6-5	NA	TRBJ1-4	TGTGCCAGCAGTTACTCCCCCGGAGTGGATGAAAAACTGTTTTTT	CASSYSPGVDEKLFF
TRBD2	TRBV7-2	few	TRBJ2-3	TGTGCCAGCAGCTTAGGGTCGACTAGCGGGTCCACAGATACGCAGTATTTT	CASSLGSTSGSTDTQYF
NA	TRBV11-2	NA	TRBJ1-4	TGTGCCAGCAGCTTCCTCGGCCCCAATGAAAAACTGTTTTTT	CASSFLGPNEKLFF
NA	TRBV14	once	TRBJ2-6	TGTGCCAGCAGCCGGCAGAACTCTGGGGCCAACGTCCTGACTTTC	CASSRQNSGANVLTF
TRBD2	TRBV15	NA	TRBJ2-1	TGTGCCACCAGTTTGGGGGGCGGGGGGAACAATGAGCAGTTCTTC	CATSLGGGGNNEQFF
NA	TRBV5-6	NA	TRBJ1-6	TGTGCCAGCAGCTTTAGGGCCATTAATTCACCCCTCCACTTT	CASSFRAINSPLHF
TRBD2	TRBV30	NA	TRBJ2-5	TGTGCCTGGAGAGAAGGGGCCGGGCGGGGGGAGACCCAGTACTTC	CAWREGAGRGETQYF
TRBD2	TRBV4-1	NA	TRBJ2-1	TGCGCCAGCAGCCAAGTTACTAGCGGGGCCTACAATGAGCAGTTCTTC	CASSQVTSGAYNEQFF
TRBD2	TRBV18	NA	TRBJ2-2	TGTGCCAGCTCACCACGCGGAGCGGGAGATCTTACCGGGGAGCTGTTTTTT	CASSPRGAGDLTGELFF
NA	TRBV6-2/TRBV6-3	few	TRBJ2-2	TGTGCCAGCAGTTATCCCGGATACACCGGGGAGCTGTTTTTT	CASSYPGYTGELFF
NA	TRBV6-5	NA	TRBJ2-2	TGTGCCAGCAAAAGAGAGGGGAACACCGGGGAGCTGTTTTTT	CASKREGNTGELFF
TRBD2	TRBV24-1	NA	TRBJ2-3	TGTGCCACCAGCGGACTAGCGGGAGATACGCAGTATTTT	CATSGLAGDTQYF
TRBD2	TRBV3-1/TRBV3-2	NA	TRBJ2-3	TGTGCCAGCGTCCTTAGTAGCGGGGGGGCCGATACGCAGTATTTT	CASVLSSGGADTQYF
NA	TRBV7-9	NA	TRBJ1-4	TGTGCCAGCAGCCCCCGTCCCATACAGTCAACTAATGAAAAACTGTTTTTT	CASSPRPIQSTNEKLFF
TRBD1	TRBV19	NA	TRBJ1-5	TGTGCCAGTAGGACAACCGGGACAGTCGTTCAGCCCCAGCATTTT	CASRTTGTVVQPQHF
NA	TRBV6-6	NA	TRBJ1-1	TGTGCCAGCAGAATCGATACAGGGAGGAACACTGAAGCTTTCTTT	CASRIDTGRNTEAFF
NA	TRBV6-4	NA	TRBJ1-1	TGTGCCAGCAGTGGTGGGAACACTGAAGCTTTCTTT	CASSGGNTEAFF
NA	TRBV5-1	NA	TRBJ1-1	TGCGCCAGCAGTAGGAGCCAGCAGAACACTGAAGCTTTCTTT	CASSRSQQNTEAFF
TRBD2	TRBV18	NA	TRBJ2-1	TGTGCCAGCTCACGAGCGGGGGGGCCTAATGAGCAGTTCTTC	CASSRAGGPNEQFF
TRBD1	TRBV18	NA	TRBJ1-3	TGTGCCAGCTCACCTAGGGACAGCTCTGGAAACACCATATATTTT	CASSPRDSSGNTIYF
NA	TRBV29-1	NA	TRBJ1-4	TGCAGCGCCCTCAAGACAGAGAATGAAAAACTGTTTTTT	CSALKTENEKLFF
NA	TRBV3-1/TRBV3-2	NA	TRBJ1-5	TGTGCCAGCAGCCAAGATGGCGGGATTAGCAATCAGCCCCAGCATTTT	CASSQDGGISNQPQHF
TRBD2	TRBV3-1/TRBV3-2	NA	TRBJ2-3	TGTGCCAGCAGCCACGGGGGGAGACCAGATACGCAGTATTTT	CASSHGGRPDTQYF
TRBD1	TRBV3-1/TRBV3-2	NA	TRBJ2-2	TGTGCCAGCAGCCAATTCCGGACAGGGTCCACCGGGGAGCTGTTTTTT	CASSQFRTGSTGELFF